Listed below are T cell receptor beta chains from one sample, sequenced in a study of shared clonotypes between healthy human individuals. Profiled with immunoSEQ multiplex PCR; TCRdb holds only in-frame clones, not every one. The sample carries just over 2,000,000 clones, about 95% recorded once. Sequenced: naive CD8+ T cells sorted from blood. These receptors all stem from a man between 18 and 35 years old in good health. Both conserved end residues are part of each CDR3. A D gene is named only where the DNA matches it firmly. A row's size may be missing; if present it is once, few, many or a size class.

J	D	V	size	DNA	CDR3
TRBJ2-5	.	TRBV6-6	.	TGTGCCAGCAGTTACTCGTTCCTAGAGACCCAGTACTTC	CASSYSFLETQYF
TRBJ1-6	TRBD1	TRBV7-9	.	TGTGCCAGCAGCTTAGGGACAGGGGGCGGATCACCCCTCCACTTT	CASSLGTGGGSPLHF
TRBJ2-3	TRBD1	TRBV6-5	.	TGTGCCAGCAGTTACGGGACAGGGATGGCAGATACGCAGTATTTT	CASSYGTGMADTQYF
TRBJ2-3	.	TRBV7-2	.	TGTGCCAGCAGCTTAACCCCTGAACCGACCACAGATACGCAGTATTTT	CASSLTPEPTTDTQYF
TRBJ1-2	.	TRBV19	.	TGTGCCAGTAGTAGCCCACCTTCCATAAACTATGGCTACACCTTC	CASSSPPSINYGYTF
TRBJ1-1	.	TRBV4-1	.	TGCGCCAGCAGCCAAGAATGGGCAGGGAACACTGAAGCTTTCTTT	CASSQEWAGNTEAFF
TRBJ2-5	TRBD2	TRBV19	.	TGTGCCAGTAGTATAATCGGGACTAGCGGGAGGACCGGAGGTGCCCAGTACTTC	CASSIIGTSGRTGGAQYF
TRBJ2-2	TRBD1	TRBV6-1	.	TGTGCCAGCAGGGACAGGGGGACCGGGGAGCTGTTTTTT	CASRDRGTGELFF
TRBJ2-1	TRBD2	TRBV4-2	.	TGTGCCAGCAGCCAAGGGGGCCTAGCGGGGTACAATGAGCAGTTCTTC	CASSQGGLAGYNEQFF
TRBJ2-3	TRBD2	TRBV9	.	TGTGCCAGCAGCCCTCAATGGGGCAGCGGGAGGGACACAGATACGCAGTATTTT	CASSPQWGSGRDTDTQYF
TRBJ1-4	.	TRBV7-2	.	TGTGCCAGCAGCTTAGGCGCGATGGGTCCCAATGAAAAACTGTTTTTT	CASSLGAMGPNEKLFF
TRBJ1-1	TRBD1	TRBV11-3	few	TGTGCCAGCAGCTCCAGGGGGGGGAACACTGAAGCTTTCTTT	CASSSRGGNTEAFF
TRBJ1-2	.	TRBV6-5	few	TGTGCCAGCAGGCGACCAGCCTATGGCTACACCTTC	CASRRPAYGYTF
TRBJ1-6	TRBD1	TRBV19	.	TGTGCCAGTAGTGCCCTCAACAGGGGATCCTATAATTCACCCCTCCACTTT	CASSALNRGSYNSPLHF
TRBJ1-4	.	TRBV5-4	.	TGTGCCAGCAGCAACGGAGCGGGCACTAATGAAAAACTGTTTTTT	CASSNGAGTNEKLFF
TRBJ1-2	TRBD1	TRBV5-6	.	TGTGCCAGCAGTCTCGTCGGACAGGGCCACTATGGCTACACCTTC	CASSLVGQGHYGYTF
TRBJ2-7	.	TRBV30	.	TGTGCCTGGAGTCCTGACAGGAGTTACGAGCAGTACTTC	CAWSPDRSYEQYF
TRBJ2-5	.	TRBV30	.	TGTGCCTGGAGTCACTCTGGGTCGGTTGGAGAGACCCAGTACTTC	CAWSHSGSVGETQYF
TRBJ2-7	.	TRBV7-9	.	TGTGCCAGCAGCTTAGCGGGAGGTTACGAGCAGTACTTC	CASSLAGGYEQYF
TRBJ2-1	.	TRBV7-2	.	TGTGCCAGCAGCCCACCGCGTGTTGAGCAGTTCTTC	CASSPPRVEQFF
TRBJ2-7	TRBD2	TRBV6-1	.	TGTGCCAGCAGTGAGGGGACTAGCGGGGGCGAGCAGTACTTC	CASSEGTSGGEQYF
TRBJ2-1	TRBD1	TRBV13	once	TGTGCCAGCAGCTCCGGGACAGGGGGCTTATACAATGAGCAGTTCTTC	CASSSGTGGLYNEQFF
TRBJ2-2	TRBD1	TRBV2	.	TGTGCCAGCAGCGACAGGGGTTCGAACACCGGGGAGCTGTTTTTT	CASSDRGSNTGELFF
TRBJ2-1	.	TRBV4-3	.	TGCGCCAGCAGCCAAGAGGGGGCCAGCCTCAGCAAGGAGGGTGAGCAGTTCTTC	CASSQEGASLSKEGEQFF
TRBJ2-7	TRBD1	TRBV2	.	TGTGCCACCAGGACAGGTCCAGGCTACGAGCAGTACTTC	CATRTGPGYEQYF
TRBJ1-3	.	TRBV5-4	.	TGTGCCAGCAGCTTGTGGGGGCCCGGTGGAAACACCATATATTTT	CASSLWGPGGNTIYF
TRBJ2-7	.	TRBV11-2	.	TGTGCCAGCAGCTTAACTTTGGCCGGGTACGAGCAGTACTTC	CASSLTLAGYEQYF
TRBJ1-4	.	TRBV7-2	.	TGTGCCAGCAGCTTAGTCCTTTGGGAAAAACTGTTTTTT	CASSLVLWEKLFF